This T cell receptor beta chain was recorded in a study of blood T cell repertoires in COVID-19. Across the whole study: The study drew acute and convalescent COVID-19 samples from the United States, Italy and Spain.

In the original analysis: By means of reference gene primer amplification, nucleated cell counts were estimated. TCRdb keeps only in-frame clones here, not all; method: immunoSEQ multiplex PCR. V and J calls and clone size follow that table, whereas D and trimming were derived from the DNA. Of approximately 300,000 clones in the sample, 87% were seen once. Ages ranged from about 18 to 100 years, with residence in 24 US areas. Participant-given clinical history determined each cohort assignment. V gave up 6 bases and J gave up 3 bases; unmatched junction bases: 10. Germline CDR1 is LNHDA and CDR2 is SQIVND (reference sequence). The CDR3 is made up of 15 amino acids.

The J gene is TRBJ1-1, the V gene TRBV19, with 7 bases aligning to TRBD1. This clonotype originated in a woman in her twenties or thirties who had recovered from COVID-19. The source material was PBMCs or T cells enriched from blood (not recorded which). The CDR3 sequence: CASREGADRDTEAFF. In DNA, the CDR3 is TGTGCCAGTAGGGAGGGGGCGGATCGGGACACTGAAGCTTTCTTT.